The 18 T cell receptor beta chains reported below all come from one sample, sequenced in a study of T cell responses to AZD1222 COVID-19 vaccine. Repertoires were generated with immunoSEQ multiplex PCR, while TCRdb's copy carries only in-frame clones and drops some. In the table there are some 150,000 clones, roughly 90% of which are singletons. The source was peripheral blood, collected 28 days after the second AZD1222 dose. The origin of the receptors is an adult who received the AZD1222 COVID-19 vaccine.

The V call is TRBV11-2, the J call TRBJ2-2, with D maybe TRBD1 (6 bases). The V gene's germline CDR1 is SGHAT and CDR2 FQNNGV. The V end was cut by 4 bases, the J end by 4 bases, with 13 bases between. CDR3 length: 15 residues. The CDR3 sequence is CASSSRHRVTGELFF. CDR3 DNA: TGTGCCAGCAGCTCGCGCCACAGGGTCACCGGGGAGCTGTTTTTT.

V and J are TRBV11-3 and TRBJ1-6; D is uncertain. The CDR3 contains 14 residues. Trimming took off 4 bases at V and 7 bases at J, with 11 bases between the two ends. Germline V gene data show CDR1 as SGHNT and CDR2 as YENEEA. In DNA, the CDR3 is TGTGCCAGCAGCTCTGGACGGCCAAATTCACCCCTCCACTTT. It translates to CASSSGRPNSPLHF.

The chain recombines TRBV11-3 with TRBJ2-5; D tentatively fits TRBD1 or TRBD2 (6 bases each). V lost 1 base to trimming and J lost 2 bases, with 8 bases between them. Germline assignment: CDR1 SGHNT and CDR2 YENEEA. CDR3 length: 14 amino acids. The CDR3 region has the DNA TGTGCCAGCAGCTTAGGCGGGACACAAGAGACCCAGTACTTC. It is translated as CASSLGGTQETQYF.

The chain has TRBV19 and TRBJ1-1, with no clear D. The ends were cut back, 7 bases at V and 4 bases at J, with 10 bases in the middle. Germline CDR1 reads LNHDA; CDR2 reads SQIVND (reference sequence). This CDR3 spans 12 amino acids. CDR3 in DNA: TGTGCCAGTATGAAGCCCCCCACTGAAGCTTTCTTT. Protein: CASMKPPTEAFF. The entire variable domain, with the rest obtained from reference TRBV19 and TRBJ1-1, is as follows: DGGITQSPKYLFRKEGQNVTLSCEQNLNHDAMYWYRQDPGQGLRLIYYSQIVNDFQKGDIAEGYSVSREKKESFPLTVTSAQKNPTAFYLCASMKPPTEAFFGQGTRLTVV.

This chain uses TRBV7-8 with TRBJ1-6, with TRBD1 matching over 8 bases. Trimming took 1 base from V and 9 from J; bases not matched to a gene: 17. Germline V gene sequence: CDR1 SGHVS, CDR2 FQNEAQ. This CDR3 is built from 19 residues. CDR3 nucleotide sequence: TGTGCCAGCAGCTTAGTGTCTTTGGGGGGGGACAGGCTCGGTTCACCCCTCCACTTT. Translation: CASSLVSLGGDRLGSPLHF.

The chain is built from TRBV20-1 and TRBJ1-1; D remains ambiguous. The V end lost 3 bases, the J end lost 1 base, and 3 bases lay between the germline ends. The CDR3 totals 11 residues. Per the germline V gene, CDR1 is DFQATT and CDR2 is SNEGSKA (reference sequence). The CDR3 loop reads CSASSNTEAFF. The CDR3 DNA sequence: TGCAGTGCTAGTTCGAACACTGAAGCTTTCTTT.

The chain has TRBV6-1 and TRBJ1-1; the D gene is possibly TRBD1 (6 bases). V was clipped by 3 bases and J by 1 base, with 9 bases between them. The length of the CDR3 is 14 residues. Germline assignment: CDR1 MNHNS and CDR2 SASEGT. The CDR3: CASSDRGGNTEAFF. CDR3 DNA sequence: TGTGCCAGCAGTGATAGAGGGGGGAACACTGAAGCTTTCTTT.

The chain is built from TRBV10-2 and TRBJ2-1; TRBD2 matches 10 bases. Germline V gene sequence: CDR1 WSHSY, CDR2 SAAADI. Trimming removed 11 bases from V and 6 bases from J; junction bases left unmatched: 13. This CDR3 comprises 15 residues. The CDR3 DNA reads TGCGCCGGTCGGCCTAGCGGGAGCAACGGCAATGAGCAGTTCTTC. This translates into CAGRPSGSNGNEQFF.

The chain combines TRBV19 with TRBJ2-2, with D possibly called TRBD1 or TRBD2 (5 bases each). Trimming removed 7 bases at V and 7 bases at J, with 10 bases between. The V gene's germline CDR1 is LNHDA and CDR2 SQIVND (reference sequence). The CDR3 contains 12 residues. The CDR3 sequence is CASTGRVGELFF. The CDR3 bases are TGTGCCAGTACGGGGCGGGTCGGGGAGCTGTTTTTT.

The rearrangement links TRBV19 to TRBJ1-1; 8 nucleotides line up with TRBD1. The CDR3 runs 13 residues. Germline CDR1 and CDR2: LNHDA and SQIVND (reference sequence). V shed 4 bases and J 4 bases; nucleotides not matched to a gene: 2. CDR3 region: CASSTDRATEAFF. CDR3 nucleotide sequence: TGTGCCAGTAGTACGGACAGGGCCACTGAAGCTTTCTTT. The entire variable domain, with the rest obtained from reference TRBV19 and TRBJ1-1, is as follows: DGGITQSPKYLFRKEGQNVTLSCEQNLNHDAMYWYRQDPGQGLRLIYYSQIVNDFQKGDIAEGYSVSREKKESFPLTVTSAQKNPTAFYLCASSTDRATEAFFGQGTRLTVV.

V gene TRBV19 combines with J gene TRBJ2-3, with a weak D call TRBD2 (5 bases). This CDR3 is 13 amino acids long. V dropped 3 bases and J dropped 9 bases, with 13 bases sitting between them. Germline V gives CDR1 LNHDA, CDR2 SQIVND (reference sequence). The CDR3 region has the DNA TGTGCCAGTAGTATTGTAGACACGGGAACGCAGTATTTT. Residues: CASSIVDTGTQYF.

This clone occurred a few times. The rearrangement uses TRBV2 and TRBJ1-2; D remains unclear. Germline CDR1 SNHLY, CDR2 FYNNEI. V lost 6 bases to trimming and J lost 7 bases, with 9 bases between them. The CDR3 is 11 residues long. The CDR3 protein is CASSPTFGYTF. The DNA of the CDR3 is TGTGCCAGCAGCCCGACCTTTGGCTACACCTTC.

This clone was seen once. The gene calls are TRBV4-2 and TRBJ1-4, with a tentative D call TRBD1 (5 bases). In germline, CDR1 is LGHNA, CDR2 YNFKEQ. The V end was cut by 2 bases, the J end by 1 base, with 5 bases between. The CDR3 runs 14 residues. CDR3 sequence reads: CASSQQGTNEKLFF. The DNA for the CDR3 is TGTGCCAGCAGCCAACAGGGAACTAATGAAAAACTGTTTTTT.

The CDR3 sequence is CASSTATGHYGYTF. Here the CDR3 DNA reads TGTGCCAGCAGCACCGCGACAGGGCACTATGGCTACACCTTC. V gene TRBV9 combines with J gene TRBJ1-2; 7 positions agree with TRBD1. CDR1 and CDR2 (germline): SGDLS, YYNGEE. Unmatched junction bases numbered 6, after V lost 4 bases and J lost 3 bases. The CDR3 runs 14 residues.

J is TRBJ1-6 and V is TRBV5-1; D remains unclear. Germline-derived CDR1 and CDR2 are SGHRS and YFSETQ. Between the trimmed V and J ends, which lost 2 bases and 6 bases, there was a span of 9 bases. CDR3 size: 14 residues. In DNA, the CDR3 is TGCGCCAGCAGCTTCGCGATCCCTAATTCACCCCTCCACTTT. As protein: CASSFAIPNSPLHF.

The V call is TRBV5-4, the J call TRBJ1-2; possible D gene TRBD1, 5 bases. The germline CDR1 and CDR2 sequences are SGHNT and YYREEE (reference sequence). Trimming stripped 1 base from V and 4 bases from J, with 11 bases between. This CDR3 comprises 14 residues. CDR3 coding DNA: TGTGCCAGCAGCTTGTCAGGGACGGGCTATGGCTACACCTTC. Translating gives CASSLSGTGYGYTF. The full variable domain, in which reference TRBV5-4 and TRBJ1-2 provide the parts outside the CDR3, is ETGVTQSPTHLIKTRGQQVTLRCSSQSGHNTVSWYQQALGQGPQFIFQYYREEENGRGNFPPRFSGLQFPNYSSELNVNALELDDSALYLCASSLSGTGYGYTFGSGTRLTVV.

This clone was counted a few times. This chain connects TRBV28 to TRBJ1-6, with 10 bases matching TRBD1. J lost 7 bases, V lost 4 bases, and 1 base had no gene match. CDR1 MDHEN and CDR2 SYDVKM come from the germline V gene. CDR3 length: 14 residues. The CDR3 protein is CASSWGQGNSPLHF. As DNA, the CDR3 is TGTGCCAGCAGTTGGGGACAGGGGAATTCACCCCTCCACTTT. Variable domain in full (rest from reference TRBV28 and TRBJ1-6): DVKVTQSSRYLVKRTGEKVFLECVQDMDHENMFWYRQDPGLGLRLIYFSYDVKMKEKGDIPEGYSVSREKKERFSLILESASTNQTSMYLCASSWGQGNSPLHFGNGTRLTVT.

The chain employs TRBV15 and TRBJ2-7; maybe TRBD1 (6 bases). CDR1 is LNHNV, CDR2 YYDKDF, per germline (reference sequence). V lost 6 bases to trimming and J lost 5 bases, with 17 bases between them. The CDR3 totals 14 residues. CDR3 bases: TGTGCCACCAGTCCACGTCAACAGGGTCACGAGCAGTACTTC. Its protein is CATSPRQQGHEQYF.